Below, 19 T cell receptor beta chains from the same sample are listed, as sequenced in a study of technical replicates of blood from a handful of donors. Sequencing was performed with immunoSEQ multiplex PCR; in TCRdb, only in-frame clones are kept and a portion is missing. The repertoire includes 70,000 to 80,000 clones, about 96% of them detected once, and 0.2% to 0.25% sits in the top ten. Sequencing was done on a sample of T cells isolated from PBMCs. The receptors derive from a human donor in good health.

The count of this clone is one. This chain links TRBV30 with TRBJ2-5; tentatively, D is TRBD2 (7 bases). This CDR3 spans 13 amino acids. Trimming took 7 bases from V and 5 from J, leaving 17 bases between them. Germline CDR1 and CDR2: GTSNPN and SVGIG (reference sequence). The CDR3 region has the DNA TGTGCCTCCCGCGAGGGGGGGCTCGAGACCCAGTACTTC. Translated: CASREGGLETQYF.

This chain links TRBV10-2 with TRBJ1-1, with D hard to call. Trimming shortened V by 4 bases and J by 1 base, and 10 bases separated the two germline ends. The CDR3 covers 14 residues. Germline V gives CDR1 WSHSY, CDR2 SAAADI. CDR3 protein: CASSGLQSNTEAFF. DNA of the CDR3: TGCGCCAGCAGTGGCCTACAGTCGAACACTGAAGCTTTCTTT.

J is TRBJ2-3 and V is TRBV6-5; D not resolved. V was trimmed by 7 bases and J by 3 bases, leaving 14 bases between them. The CDR3 is made up of 14 amino acids. Germline V lookup: CDR1 MNHEY, CDR2 SVGAGI. Written as DNA, the CDR3 is TGTGCCAGCACCCCGGAGATTGGAACAGATACGCAGTATTTT. The encoded protein is CASTPEIGTDTQYF.

The gene calls are TRBV29-1 and TRBJ2-7; perhaps TRBD1 as D (5 bases). V lost 5 bases to trimming and J lost 2 bases, with 13 bases between them. Looked up from germline, CDR1 is SQVTM and CDR2 is ANQGSEA. CDR3 size: 13 residues. The CDR3 DNA sequence: TGCAGCGTTCGGATACAGGCGACCTACGAGCAGTACTTC. This codes for CSVRIQATYEQYF.

The chain employs TRBV12-5 and TRBJ2-7; weak D call: TRBD1 (5 bases). Germline V gives CDR1 LGHNT, CDR2 FRNRAP. V was cut by 3 bases and J by 5 bases, with 8 bases left in between. This CDR3 comprises 12 residues. The CDR3: CASGFPRDEQYF. CDR3 sequence (DNA): TGTGCTAGTGGTTTCCCCAGGGACGAGCAGTACTTC.

As DNA, the CDR3 is TGCGCCAGCAGTCAAACGGGGGGGCGACTTAATGAGCAGTTCTTC. Encoded protein: CASSQTGGRLNEQFF. The chain combines TRBV23-1 with TRBJ2-1, with 8 positions matching TRBD2. TRBV23-1 is an open reading frame, and its role is uncertain. The V and J ends lost 2 bases and 7 bases, in that order; junction bases with no gene match: 7. This CDR3 has 15 amino acids.

The chain couples TRBV2 to TRBJ2-7; 14 bases fit TRBD2. Trimming removed 8 bases from V and 1 base from J; junction bases left unmatched: 10. This CDR3 has 17 amino acids. Germline V gene sequence: CDR1 SNHLY, CDR2 FYNNEI. CDR3 nucleotides: TGTGCCAGCGGGGGACTAGCGGGGGCCATCCTTTCCTACGAGCAGTACTTC. Translated, it gives CASGGLAGAILSYEQYF.

J is TRBJ2-1 and V is TRBV5-1, with 7 nucleotides matching TRBD1. CDR1 is SGHRS, CDR2 YFSETQ, per germline. V gave up 7 bases and J gave up 2 bases; unmatched junction bases: 9. The CDR3 has 15 residues. As DNA, the CDR3 is TGCGCCAGCTCCGACGGACAGGTCACCTACAATGAGCAGTTCTTC. It translates to CASSDGQVTYNEQFF.

V is TRBV5-1 and J is TRBJ1-5, with D uncertain. Germline V lookup: CDR1 SGHRS, CDR2 YFSETQ. This CDR3 spans 16 amino acids. V was pared by 4 bases and J by 6 bases, with 20 bases between. This chain's CDR3 is CASSPGVMGGIQPQHF. The CDR3 DNA reads TGCGCCAGCAGCCCTGGGGTCATGGGCGGGATTCAGCCCCAGCATTTT.

The rearrangement uses TRBV6-6 and TRBJ2-3, with unresolved D. V was pared by 0 bases and J by 0 bases, with 10 bases between. Germline V CDR1 and CDR2: MNHNY, SVGAGI (reference sequence). This CDR3 contains 16 residues. CDR3 nucleotides: TGTGCCAGCAGTTACTCCCACAGATCAAGCACAGATACGCAGTATTTT. It codes for CASSYSHRSSTDTQYF.

Concerning this clone itself: Because the CDR3's place on the DNA is in doubt, the DNA is left out and the CDR3 is given as listed by TCRdb. The chain uses TRBV21-1 and TRBJ1-1. TRBV21-1 is labeled a pseudogene. The CDR3 totals 13 residues, both ends included. The CDR3: CASSSPVGGGAFF.

This clone appeared a single time. J is TRBJ1-4 and V is TRBV9; TRBD1 matches 10 bases. V lost 4 bases to trimming and J lost 8 bases; unmatched junction nucleotides: 5. The CDR3 sequence is 14 residues long. Germline CDR1 is SGDLS and CDR2 is YYNGEE. Here the CDR3 DNA reads TGTGCCAGCAGCCAGGGACAGGGGATCGAAAAACTGTTTTTT. Amino acids: CASSQGQGIEKLFF.

This sequence joins TRBV19 and TRBJ2-7; TRBD1 matches at 7 bases. The CDR3 runs to 15 residues. The V gene end was trimmed by 5 bases and the J gene end by 2 bases; junction bases not matched to a gene: 9. The germline CDR1 and CDR2 sequences are LNHDA and SQIVND (reference sequence). The CDR3 DNA reads TGTGCCAGTAGTGAGGCGGCAGGGGGTCCCTACGAGCAGTACTTC. Translation gives CASSEAAGGPYEQYF.

This chain uses TRBV30 with TRBJ1-2; a possible D gene is TRBD1 (6 bases). The V end lost 4 bases, the J end lost 8 bases, and 14 bases lay between the germline ends. CDR1 and CDR2 (germline): GTSNPN, SVGIG (reference sequence). The CDR3 runs to 12 residues. Here the CDR3 DNA reads TGTGCCTGGATGGGGGGGCACCCCGGCTACACCTTC. Translated: CAWMGGHPGYTF.

The J gene is TRBJ1-4, the V gene TRBV28; no reliable D call. Per the germline V gene, CDR1 is MDHEN and CDR2 is SYDVKM. This CDR3 is 15 amino acids long. V was clipped by 3 bases and J by 0 bases, with 8 bases between them. The CDR3 here is CASSFVGPTNEKLFF. DNA for the CDR3: TGTGCCAGCAGTTTTGTGGGCCCAACTAATGAAAAACTGTTTTTT. The variable domain in full, completed from reference TRBV28 and TRBJ1-4, reads DVKVTQSSRYLVKRTGEKVFLECVQDMDHENMFWYRQDPGLGLRLIYFSYDVKMKEKGDIPEGYSVSREKKERFSLILESASTNQTSMYLCASSFVGPTNEKLFFGSGTQLSVL.

This clone was recorded only once. The gene calls are TRBV7-2 and TRBJ1-2; D gene unclear. CDR3 length: 15 residues. V was cut by 2 bases and J by 1 base, with 11 bases left in between. From germline, CDR1 is SGHTA and CDR2 FQGNSA. CDR3 region: CASSLPPRNNYGYTF. CDR3 in DNA: TGTGCCAGCAGCTTACCCCCCAGGAATAACTATGGCTACACCTTC.

The chain recombines TRBV4-2 with TRBJ2-7; 7 bases line up with TRBD2. Trimming cost V 3 bases and J 2 bases; bases outside gene matches: 7. Germline CDR1 is LGHNA and CDR2 is YNFKEQ. The CDR3 runs to 15 residues. CDR3 sequence reads: CASSHLTAGPYEQYF. The CDR3 nucleotides are TGTGCCAGCAGCCATCTCACAGCGGGACCCTACGAGCAGTACTTC.

The V call is TRBV6-5, the J call TRBJ1-5; 7 bases match TRBD1. The CDR3 is 15 residues long. V shed 6 bases and J 1 base; nucleotides not matched to a gene: 6. Germline V gene data show CDR1 as MNHEY and CDR2 as SVGAGI. The CDR3 DNA follows: TGTGCCAGCAGATCGACAGGGTTGAGCAATCAGCCCCAGCATTTT. Protein sequence: CASRSTGLSNQPQHF.

This chain connects TRBV27 to TRBJ2-7; D not certain. CDR3 length: 17 residues. Germline V gene lookup returns CDR1 MNHEY and CDR2 SMNVEV (reference sequence). Trimming removed 2 bases from V and 0 bases from J, with 17 bases in between. CDR3 region: CASSLGILGAYSYEQYF. Here the CDR3 DNA reads TGTGCCAGCAGTTTAGGTATTTTAGGAGCCTACTCCTACGAGCAGTACTTC.